This entry lists 28 T cell receptor beta chains sequenced from one sample in a study of blood T cell repertoires in COVID-19. Sequencing used immunoSEQ multiplex PCR; TCRdb keeps in-frame clones, though not all of them. The sample has about 30,000 clones, around 87% seen once. The sequencing input was peripheral blood. Receptor source: a human donor in a cohort sampled during active COVID-19. The donor label of this sample is uncertain.

The chain employs TRBV2 and TRBJ2-7; 9 nucleotides line up with TRBD1. Germline V gene sequence: CDR1 SNHLY, CDR2 FYNNEI. This CDR3 spans 14 amino acids. V lost 7 bases to trimming and J lost 6 bases; unmatched junction nucleotides: 10. The CDR3, as DNA: TGTGCCAGCATCCTGACAGGGGGTATTAGCGAGCAGTACTTC. It encodes CASILTGGISEQYF.

There are a few counts of this clone. The rearrangement uses TRBV6-1 and TRBJ2-1; 8 nucleotides match TRBD2. The CDR3 contains 15 residues. V dropped 2 bases and J dropped 6; count of bases not matched to a gene: 6. CDR1 and CDR2 from the germline V gene are MNHNS and SASEGT. The CDR3 spells CASSESTSGPNEQFF. Here the CDR3 DNA reads TGTGCCAGCAGTGAAAGTACTAGCGGACCCAATGAGCAGTTCTTC.

The gene calls are TRBV7-9 and TRBJ2-2; a weak D match, TRBD1 (6 bases). CDR1 and CDR2 (germline): SEHNR, FQNEAQ (reference sequence). V was trimmed by 4 bases and J by 0 bases, leaving 9 bases between them. CDR3 length: 15 amino acids. The CDR3 loop reads CASSSGQTNTGELFF. CDR3 DNA sequence: TGTGCCAGCAGCTCGGGACAAACGAACACCGGGGAGCTGTTTTTT.

The V and J genes are TRBV5-1 and TRBJ2-5; possibly TRBD2 for D (6 bases). The V gene's germline CDR1 is SGHRS and CDR2 YFSETQ. Trimming removed 0 bases from V and 5 bases from J, with 11 bases in between. The CDR3 totals 14 residues. The CDR3 DNA sequence: TGCGCCAGCAGCTTGGCCGTCAGCGGGGAGACCCAGTACTTC. Residues: CASSLAVSGETQYF.

This sequence joins TRBV11-2 and TRBJ1-2; D not certain. CDR1 is SGHAT, CDR2 FQNNGV, per germline. The CDR3 has 14 residues. V lost 1 base and J lost 5, with 11 bases in between. CDR3 region: CASSLASPEYGYTF. The CDR3 DNA reads as TGTGCCAGCAGCTTAGCTTCTCCGGAGTATGGCTACACCTTC.

This clone was seen just once. The V gene is TRBV14, the J gene TRBJ2-3, with D perhaps TRBD2 (6 bases). V was trimmed by 3 bases and J by 2 bases, leaving 9 bases between them. CDR3 length: 14 residues. Germline lookup yields CDR1 SGHDN and CDR2 FVKESK. The CDR3 DNA reads TGTGCCAGCAGCCACAGGGACTTCACAGATACGCAGTATTTT. The encoded protein is CASSHRDFTDTQYF.

J is TRBJ2-7 and V is TRBV28, with 8 bases matching TRBD2. Germline V gene data show CDR1 as MDHEN and CDR2 as SYDVKM. Germline trimming cut 5 bases from V and 5 bases from J; bases unmatched to any gene: 8. CDR3 length equals 14 residues. CDR3 amino acids: CASSVPGGPNEQYF. The CDR3 DNA reads TGTGCCAGCAGTGTCCCGGGAGGGCCCAACGAGCAGTACTTC.

J is TRBJ2-1 and V is TRBV16; D unresolved. Germline assignment: CDR1 KGHSY and CDR2 FQNENV. V shed 4 bases and J shed 5 bases, with 9 bases lying between them. The CDR3 is 13 amino acids. CDR3 sequence: CASSPRRNNEQFF. The CDR3 coding sequence is TGTGCCAGCAGCCCGCGCAGGAACAATGAGCAGTTCTTC.

CDR3 sequence reads: CAWSNPGGPYEQYF. The CDR3 DNA reads TGTGCCTGGAGTAACCCGGGAGGGCCCTACGAGCAGTACTTC. This chain links TRBV30 with TRBJ2-7, with TRBD2 identical over 8 bases. This CDR3 region has 14 residues. Germline V gene lookup returns CDR1 GTSNPN and CDR2 SVGIG (reference sequence). V shed 2 bases and J 2 bases; nucleotides not matched to a gene: 5.

J is TRBJ2-3 and V is TRBV7-3; 11 nucleotides match TRBD2. Per the germline V gene, CDR1 is SGHTA and CDR2 is FQGTGA. CDR3 length equals 16 residues. J gave up 0 bases and V 6 bases, and 5 bases lay outside the gene matches. The CDR3 loop reads CASSRLAGLSTDTQYF. CDR3 sequence (DNA): TGTGCCAGCAGTAGACTAGCGGGATTGAGCACAGATACGCAGTATTTT.

This clone came up a few times. The chain combines TRBV28 with TRBJ1-5; 9 bases line up with TRBD1. The CDR3 contains 15 residues. The ends lost 7 bases at V and 5 bases at J; junction bases unmatched: 9. CDR1 is MDHEN and CDR2 is SYDVKM in the germline V gene. The CDR3 region has the DNA TGTGCCAGCACATCACAGGGGGCGTCTTATCAGCCCCAGCATTTT. Translation gives CASTSQGASYQPQHF.

The chain recombines TRBV11-2 with TRBJ2-2, with TRBD1 identical over 7 bases. This CDR3 is built from 16 residues. Germline V gives CDR1 SGHAT, CDR2 FQNNGV. The trim removed 4 bases at V and 0 bases at J, leaving 5 bases unmatched. The CDR3 loop reads CASSSWTGPNTGELFF. The CDR3 DNA follows: TGTGCCAGCAGCTCCTGGACAGGACCGAACACCGGGGAGCTGTTTTTT.

V and J are TRBV19 and TRBJ2-7, with 13 bases matching TRBD2. The CDR3 runs to 14 residues. Trimming cost V 7 bases and J 3 bases; bases outside gene matches: 3. The germline CDR1 and CDR2 sequences are LNHDA and SQIVND (reference sequence). This CDR3 is CASTGTSGDYEQYF. CDR3 coding DNA: TGTGCCAGTACCGGGACTAGCGGGGACTACGAGCAGTACTTC.

J is TRBJ1-1 and V is TRBV27; D may be TRBD1 (5 bases). V lost 3 bases and J 5 bases, leaving 10 bases between the germline ends. Per the germline V gene, CDR1 is MNHEY and CDR2 is SMNVEV (reference sequence). CDR3 length: 13 amino acids. The CDR3 sequence is CASSLNRWTEAFF. CDR3 nucleotide sequence: TGTGCCAGCAGTTTGAACAGGTGGACTGAAGCTTTCTTT.

The V gene is TRBV7-6, the J gene TRBJ2-5; D perhaps matches TRBD1 (6 bases). The germline CDR1 and CDR2 sequences are SGHVS and FNYEAQ. The CDR3 spans 14 residues. V was pared by 5 bases and J by 2 bases, with 12 bases between. DNA of the CDR3: TGTGCCAGCAGCCAACAGGGTGGGCAAGAGACCCAGTACTTC. Translation gives CASSQQGGQETQYF.

This chain joins TRBV9 and TRBJ1-3, with TRBD1 matching 8 bases. CDR1 SGDLS and CDR2 YYNGEE come from the germline V gene. The CDR3 totals 15 residues. The ends lost 3 bases at V and 4 bases at J; junction bases unmatched: 6. The CDR3 coding sequence is TGTGCCAGCAGCGGCCCGCAGGGGGCCGGAAACACCATATATTTT. Amino acids: CASSGPQGAGNTIYF.

The V and J genes are TRBV19 and TRBJ2-1; weak D call: TRBD2 (6 bases). The CDR3 is 13 amino acids. Germline V lookup: CDR1 LNHDA, CDR2 SQIVND (reference sequence). The ends were cut back, 5 bases at V and 8 bases at J, with 13 bases in the middle. CDR3 sequence: CASSSGSKDEQFF. DNA of the CDR3: TGTGCCAGTAGTTCCGGGAGTAAGGATGAGCAGTTCTTC.

This chain joins TRBV21-1 and TRBJ2-7; the table's D call TRBD1 went unverified against the DNA. TRBV21-1 is listed as a pseudogene. This CDR3 has 15 residues. The CDR3 DNA reads TGTGCCAGCAGCAATGGGGCAGGTCCTTCTTGGGAGCAGTACTTC. Protein product: CASSNGAGPSWEQYF.

The chain has TRBV5-4 and TRBJ2-7, with a weak D call TRBD2 (7 bases). Trimming left V 4 bases short and J 6 bases short, with 20 bases between. The CDR3 is 15 amino acids. Germline assignment: CDR1 SGHNT and CDR2 YYREEE (reference sequence). This CDR3 is CASSQGGGTPSEQYF. CDR3 sequence (DNA): TGTGCCAGCAGCCAAGGGGGAGGGACTCCCTCCGAGCAGTACTTC.

This rearrangement joins TRBV7-9 to TRBJ2-3; maybe TRBD2 (6 bases). The CDR3 is made up of 15 amino acids. Germline V gene sequence: CDR1 SEHNR, CDR2 FQNEAQ (reference sequence). V lost 7 bases to trimming and J lost 1 base, with 15 bases between them. Written as DNA, the CDR3 is TGTGCCAGCACCGAGGGAGGTGACGGCACAGATACGCAGTATTTT. Its translation is CASTEGGDGTDTQYF.

The CDR3 sequence: CASSPSPTANNEQFF. In DNA form, the CDR3 reads TGTGCCAGCAGCCCCTCCCCAACAGCCAACAATGAGCAGTTCTTC. J is TRBJ2-1 and V is TRBV28; no clear D. The germline CDR1 and CDR2 sequences are MDHEN and SYDVKM. The length of the CDR3 is 15 residues. Trimming removed 6 bases at V and 5 bases at J, with 17 bases between.

The chain employs TRBV18 and TRBJ2-1; 10 nucleotides line up with TRBD1. The V gene's germline CDR1 is KGHSH and CDR2 LQKENI. This CDR3 has 15 residues. J gave up 5 bases and V 3 bases, and 4 bases lay outside the gene matches. CDR3 in amino acids: CASSPGTGDHNEQFF. CDR3 bases: TGTGCCAGCTCACCTGGGACAGGGGATCACAATGAGCAGTTCTTC.

This clone has just a few counts. V and J are TRBV7-9 and TRBJ2-5, with 7 bases identical to TRBD2. J lost 0 bases, V lost 3 bases, and 7 bases had no gene match. The germline gives CDR1 SEHNR, CDR2 FQNEAQ (reference sequence). CDR3 length: 16 residues. The CDR3 DNA sequence: TGTGCCAGCAGCTTTAGGGACTACGGGTACCAAGAGACCCAGTACTTC. It encodes CASSFRDYGYQETQYF.

The V gene is TRBV15, the J gene TRBJ1-2; 7 bases match TRBD1. Trimming cost V 2 bases and J 4 bases; bases outside gene matches: 4. The germline V gene has CDR1 LNHNV and CDR2 YYDKDF (reference sequence). The length of the CDR3 is 14 residues. CDR3 region: CATSRRQGSYGYTF. For the CDR3, the DNA is TGTGCCACCAGCAGAAGACAGGGTAGCTATGGCTACACCTTC.

The J gene is TRBJ2-3, the V gene TRBV5-6; D may be TRBD1 (6 bases). Trimming took off 1 base at V and 8 bases at J, with 14 bases between the two ends. The CDR3 is 14 amino acids. Germline lookup yields CDR1 SGHDT and CDR2 YYEEEE. Here the CDR3 reads CASSLRGSDSTQYF. The CDR3 nucleotides are TGTGCCAGCAGCTTGAGGGGGAGTGACAGTACGCAGTATTTT.

The sample holds one count of this clone. This rearrangement joins TRBV5-1 to TRBJ1-1; D gene uncertain. The CDR3 consists of 14 residues. V lost 0 bases and J lost 1, with 7 bases in between. Germline loops: CDR1 SGHRS, CDR2 YFSETQ. CDR3 sequence (DNA): TGCGCCAGCAGCTTGGGAGCGGGGAACACTGAAGCTTTCTTT. It codes for CASSLGAGNTEAFF.

The CDR3 region has the DNA TGTGCCACCCGGGGACTCATGGGCACTGAAGCTTTCTTT. The encoded protein is CATRGLMGTEAFF. The chain links TRBV24-1 to TRBJ1-1; perhaps TRBD1 as D (5 bases). Germline values: CDR1 KGHDR, CDR2 SFDVKD. Trimming stripped 9 bases from V and 4 bases from J, with 14 bases between. This CDR3 has 13 residues.

The chain recombines TRBV11-1 with TRBJ2-5; D not certain. Trimming took 0 bases from V and 1 from J, leaving 6 bases between them. The CDR3 is 14 residues long. The germline V gene encodes CDR1 SGHAT and CDR2 FQDESV (reference sequence). In nucleotides, the CDR3 is TGTGCCAGCAGCTTAGCCTATTTCCAAGAGACCCAGTACTTC. Residues: CASSLAYFQETQYF. Together with reference TRBV11-1 and TRBJ2-5, the CDR3 gives the full variable domain: EAEVAQSPRYKITEKSQAVAFWCDPISGHATLYWYRQILGQGPELLVQFQDESVVDDSQLPKDRFSAERLKGVDSTLKIQPAELGDSAMYLCASSLAYFQETQYFGPGTRLLVL.